The 18 T cell receptor beta chains below were found in one sample sequenced in a study of shared clonotypes between healthy human individuals. Measured with immunoSEQ multiplex PCR; TCRdb has only the in-frame clones, and not every one. In the table there are around 510,000 clones, 70% to 80% of which are singletons. Sample: PBMCs. The source of these receptors is a woman aged 40 to 50 in good health. Some clones in this sample may be carry-over from other donors' samples.

The chain has TRBV2 and TRBJ2-7; unclear D gene. This CDR3 contains 14 residues. The V end lost 5 bases, the J end lost 1 base, and 12 bases lay between the germline ends. Germline loops: CDR1 SNHLY, CDR2 FYNNEI. The CDR3 DNA is TGTGCCAGCAGTAACCTGGTCGGATCCTACGAGCAGTACTTC. This gives the protein CASSNLVGSYEQYF.

V is TRBV9 and J is TRBJ2-5; 9 positions match TRBD2. CDR3 length equals 15 residues. Germline values: CDR1 SGDLS, CDR2 YYNGEE. The ends lost 3 bases at V and 5 bases at J; junction bases unmatched: 8. The CDR3 spells CASSGIAGAGETQYF. CDR3 sequence (DNA): TGTGCCAGCAGCGGGATAGCGGGAGCGGGGGAGACCCAGTACTTC.

V gene TRBV11-3 combines with J gene TRBJ2-1; 9 bases map to TRBD2. Germline V CDR1 and CDR2: SGHNT, YENEEA. The CDR3 extends over 17 amino acids. V lost 4 bases, J lost 8 bases, and 15 bases stayed unmatched. CDR3 amino acids: CASSSGVAGAGGDEQFF. For the CDR3, the DNA is TGTGCCAGCAGCTCTGGGGTAGCGGGAGCCGGGGGGGATGAGCAGTTCTTC.

CDR3 nucleotide sequence: TGCGCCAGCAGCTTGGCAAGGCTAGCGGCACGCACAGATACGCAGTATTTT. Amino acids: CASSLARLAARTDTQYF. The V gene is TRBV5-1, the J gene TRBJ2-3; 7 positions agree with TRBD2. V gave up 0 bases and J gave up 1 base; unmatched junction bases: 8. The CDR3 loop spans 17 amino acids. Germline V gene lookup returns CDR1 SGHRS and CDR2 YFSETQ.

This chain links TRBV29-1 with TRBJ2-1, with a tentative D call TRBD1 (5 bases). Germline assignment: CDR1 SQVTM and CDR2 ANQGSEA. The CDR3 has 15 amino acids. Trimming pared 4 bases from V and 5 bases from J, leaving 18 bases between. CDR3 sequence reads: CSVAVVWGADNEQFF. In DNA, the CDR3 is TGCAGCGTTGCGGTGGTATGGGGCGCGGACAATGAGCAGTTCTTC.

The chain links TRBV7-2 to TRBJ1-2; maybe TRBD1 (5 bases). Germline assignment: CDR1 SGHTA and CDR2 FQGNSA. The CDR3 spans 15 residues. V dropped 5 bases and J dropped 4 bases, with 17 bases sitting between them. CDR3 coding DNA: TGTGCCAGCAGCGGCCTCGGGGGGAATGTCTATGGCTACACCTTC. Translated, it gives CASSGLGGNVYGYTF.

V is TRBV7-3 and J is TRBJ2-5, with D perhaps matching TRBD2 (6 bases). V lost 5 bases, J lost 5 bases, and 21 bases lay in between. CDR1 and CDR2 from the germline V gene are SGHTA and FQGTGA. The CDR3 loop spans 16 amino acids. CDR3 in amino acids: CASSPTPSGGVETQYF. CDR3 in DNA: TGTGCCAGCAGCCCTACCCCCTCCGGGGGTGTGGAGACCCAGTACTTC. The complete variable domain, with remaining parts taken from reference TRBV7-3 and TRBJ2-5, reads GAGVSQTPSNKVTEKGKYVELRCDPISGHTALYWYRQSLGQGPEFLIYFQGTGAADDSGLPNDRFFAVRPEGSVSTLKIQRTERGDSAVYLCASSPTPSGGVETQYFGPGTRLLVL.

V gene TRBV19 combines with J gene TRBJ2-7, with D maybe TRBD1 (6 bases). The V and J ends lost 5 bases and 0 bases respectively, with 11 bases between them. The CDR3 extends over 14 amino acids. Germline CDR1 reads LNHDA; CDR2 reads SQIVND (reference sequence). The CDR3 loop reads CASSLGANSYEQYF. The DNA for the CDR3 is TGTGCCAGTAGTTTGGGGGCTAACTCCTACGAGCAGTACTTC. Combining the CDR3 with reference TRBV19 and TRBJ2-7 gives the whole variable domain DGGITQSPKYLFRKEGQNVTLSCEQNLNHDAMYWYRQDPGQGLRLIYYSQIVNDFQKGDIAEGYSVSREKKESFPLTVTSAQKNPTAFYLCASSLGANSYEQYFGPGTRLTVT.

The V call is TRBV4-3, the J call TRBJ2-2; D remains ambiguous. Trimming stripped 0 bases from V and 4 bases from J, with 6 bases between. Germline V gives CDR1 LGHNA, CDR2 YSLEER. The CDR3 extends over 14 amino acids. This CDR3 is CASSQESPTGELFF. In DNA form, the CDR3 reads TGCGCCAGCAGCCAAGAAAGTCCCACCGGGGAGCTGTTTTTT.

This clone is a singleton in its sample. The gene calls are TRBV28 and TRBJ2-7; 9 nucleotides match TRBD2. V lost 10 bases and J lost 0; bases outside the gene matches: 4. The CDR3 spans 13 residues. Germline CDR1 reads MDHEN; CDR2 reads SYDVKM. The CDR3 DNA sequence: TGTGCCATTAGGACTAGCGCCTCCTACGAGCAGTACTTC. Protein product: CAIRTSASYEQYF.

There are many counts of this clone. Within the sample, other DNA sequences also encode this same CDR3. CDR3 amino acids: CASSQDPGARGTQYF. DNA of the CDR3: TGCGCCAGCAGCCAAGACCCTGGGGCCCGGGGGACCCAGTACTTC. The chain is built from TRBV4-1 and TRBJ2-5; D is tentatively TRBD1 or TRBD2 (5 bases each). V was shortened by 0 bases and J by 7 bases, with 15 bases between the two germline ends. Germline V gene data show CDR1 as MGHRA and CDR2 as YSYEKL. The CDR3 covers 15 residues.

Details on this clone: A far larger clone is one nucleotide away, so this likely arose from a read error. The chain joins TRBV29-1 to TRBJ2-5; 12 bases map to TRBD1. TRBJ2-7 explains the end of the DNA better; the J call may be wrong. From germline, CDR1 is SQVTM and CDR2 ANQGSEA. CDR3 length equals 14 residues. DNA for the CDR3: TGCAGCGTCCAGAGGGGACAGGGGGCCTGCGAGCAGTACTTC. Translation: CSVQRGQGACEQYF.

This chain connects TRBV6-5 to TRBJ2-7; TRBD2 aligns across 9 bases. The J segment lost 2 bases and the V segment lost 9 bases, leaving 5 bases of the junction unmatched. This CDR3 contains 13 residues. Germline CDR1 reads MNHEY; CDR2 reads SVGAGI. This CDR3 is CASRTSAAYEQYF. The CDR3 bases are TGTGCCAGTCGGACTAGCGCGGCCTACGAGCAGTACTTC.

The chain links TRBV9 to TRBJ2-7; 8 bases line up with TRBD2. The assigned J gene may be wrong: the sequence end matches TRBJ2-1 better. Germline values: CDR1 SGDLS, CDR2 YYNGEE. The CDR3 has 15 amino acids. CDR3 protein: CASSVVTSGYNEQFF. The CDR3 coding sequence is TGTGCCAGCAGCGTGGTAACTAGCGGATACAATGAGCAGTTCTTC.

The chain uses TRBV5-5 and TRBJ2-1, with 8 nucleotides matching TRBD2. V was pared by 1 base and J by 0 bases, with 3 bases of the junction left unmatched. The CDR3 sequence is 16 residues long. The germline gives CDR1 SGHKS, CDR2 YYEKEE (reference sequence). This CDR3 reads CASSLSSGSSYNEQFF. In nucleotides, the CDR3 is TGTGCCAGCAGCTTGTCCAGCGGGAGCTCCTACAATGAGCAGTTCTTC.

This chain links TRBV7-2 with TRBJ2-3, with D hard to call. Germline assignment: CDR1 SGHTA and CDR2 FQGNSA. This CDR3 region has 12 residues. With 2 bases removed from V and 6 bases from J, the gap between germline ends came to 6 bases. The DNA for the CDR3 is TGTGCCAGCAGCTTAACCGAGGATACGCAGTATTTT. It translates to CASSLTEDTQYF. The whole variable domain, remainder taken from reference TRBV7-2 and TRBJ2-3, is GAGVSQSPSNKVTEKGKDVELRCDPISGHTALYWYRQSLGQGLEFLIYFQGNSAPDKSGLPSDRFSAERTGGSVSTLTIQRTQQEDSAVYLCASSLTEDTQYFGPGTRLTVL.

The V and J genes are TRBV2 and TRBJ1-5; TRBD1 agrees at 8 bases. The CDR3 loop spans 14 amino acids. Germline V gives CDR1 SNHLY, CDR2 FYNNEI. V gave up 6 bases and J gave up 6 bases; unmatched junction bases: 7. Here the CDR3 reads CASSSDRGTQPQHF. DNA of the CDR3: TGTGCCAGCAGCTCCGACAGGGGTACTCAGCCCCAGCATTTT.

For this clone: An end of the junction differs from the germline gene, which may be a read error. The chain is built from TRBV20-1 and TRBJ1-1; tentatively, D is TRBD1 (6 bases). The CDR3 has 11 residues. Germline V gene sequence: CDR1 DFQATT, CDR2 SNEGSKA (reference sequence). The CDR3 DNA reads TGCAGTGCTGAGGAGGAGGGGGGGGCATTTTTT. It yields the protein CSAEEEGGAFF.